This T cell receptor (beta chain) was recorded in a study of blood T cell repertoires in COVID-19. Across the study: Whether acute or convalescent, the COVID-19 samples came from the United States, Italy and Spain. Nucleic acid was either cDNA or gDNA, and it came from T cells, B-cell-depleted T cells, or PBMCs.

Original processing notes: Nucleated cell number was recorded as an estimate derived from reference gene primer amplification. Clones were sequenced by immunoSEQ multiplex PCR, and TCRdb holds only the in-frame ones, with some missing. From that table come the V and J calls and clone size; the DNA was used to work out D and trimming. The table lists 190,000 or so clones, around 82% of them singletons. V lost 0 bases to trimming and J lost 15 bases, with 12 bases between them. This CDR3 is built from 13 residues. Germline-derived CDR1 and CDR2 are MGHRA and YSYEKL. This clonotype originated in a woman of 80 years or more with acute or convalescent COVID-19. The sample comprised peripheral blood. V usage is TRBV4-1 and J usage is TRBJ1-6; D is unresolved. The CDR3 sequence is CASSQELISSLHF. Here the CDR3 DNA reads TGCGCCAGCAGCCAAGAACTGATAAGTAGCCTCCACTTT.